The table lists the clone carrying this TCR beta chain with many counts. As yet, its antigen is unknown. The data originate from a study of T-cell reconstitution after alpha-beta-depleted transplantation in children. Study-wide results and caveats: Counts and diversity of T cells one year after transplant came mostly from newly produced T cells. Several hundred expanded graft clones reportedly were the source of alpha-beta T cells about two months after transplant.

Library preparation (for TCRbeta) was performed with unique molecular identifiers. TCRdb re-analysed the PCR reads in MiXCR, keeping a single row per CDR3 protein. The table records 200,000 to 300,000 distinct CDR3 sequences, roughly 25% of them present only once. This receptor was obtained from a female patient aged 2-9 years who had a stem cell transplant for congenital amegakaryocytic thrombocytopenia, so the T cells may come from the graft donor. This sample comprised PBMCs, mostly from graft donor cells, obtained 360 days after TCRalphabeta/CD19-depleted stem cell transplant.

CDR3: CASSGTMGANEQFF. CDR3 in DNA: TGCGCCAGCAGTGGGACTATGGGTGCAAATGAGCAGTTCTTC. The J gene is TRBJ2-1, the V gene TRBV5-1, with TRBD2 matching over 7 bases. The CDR3 has 14 amino acids. V gave up 5 bases and J gave up 7 bases; unmatched junction bases: 9. CDR1 and CDR2 (germline): SGHRS, YFSETQ.